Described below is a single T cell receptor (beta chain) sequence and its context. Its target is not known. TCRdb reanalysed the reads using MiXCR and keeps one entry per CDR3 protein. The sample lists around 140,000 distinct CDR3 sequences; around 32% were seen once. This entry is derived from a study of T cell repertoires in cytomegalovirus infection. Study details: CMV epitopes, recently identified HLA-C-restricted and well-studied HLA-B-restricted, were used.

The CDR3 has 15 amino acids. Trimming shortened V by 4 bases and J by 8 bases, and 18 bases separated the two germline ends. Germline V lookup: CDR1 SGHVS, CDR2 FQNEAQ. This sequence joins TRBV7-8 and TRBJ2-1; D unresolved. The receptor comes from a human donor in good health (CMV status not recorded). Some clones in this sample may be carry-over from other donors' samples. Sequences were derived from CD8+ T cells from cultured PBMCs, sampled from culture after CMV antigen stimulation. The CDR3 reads CASSSPGLHGDEQFF. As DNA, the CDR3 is TGTGCCAGCAGCTCCCCGGGCCTCCATGGAGATGAGCAGTTCTTC.